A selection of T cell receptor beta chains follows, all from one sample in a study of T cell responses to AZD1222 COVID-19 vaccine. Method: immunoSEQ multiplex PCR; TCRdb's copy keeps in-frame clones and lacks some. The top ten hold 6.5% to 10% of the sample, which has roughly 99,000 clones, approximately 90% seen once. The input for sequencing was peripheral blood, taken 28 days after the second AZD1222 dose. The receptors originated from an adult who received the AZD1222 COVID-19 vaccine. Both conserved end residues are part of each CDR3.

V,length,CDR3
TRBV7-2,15,CASSLGVAPHNEQFF
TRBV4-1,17,CASSQERQGASYQPQHF
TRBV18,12,CASSPGPGELFF
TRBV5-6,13,CASSSGTATRQYF
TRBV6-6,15,CASSYFGQSGNTIYF
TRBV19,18,CASSIDGTGTASNQPQHF
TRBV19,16,CASSTPGTVGGDEQFF
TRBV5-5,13,CASSLAPKETQYF
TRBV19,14,CASNDRPLGQPQHF
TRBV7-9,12,CASSFSPTEAFF
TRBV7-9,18,CASSLEAGQSSGANVLTF
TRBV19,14,CASSEQGAYNEQFF
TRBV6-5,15,CASSKPGSSYNEQFF
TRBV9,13,CASSVPGSYEQFF
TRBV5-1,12,CASSLSYNEQFF
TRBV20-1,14,CSASMGGPTDTQYF
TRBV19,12,CASNAGGETQYF
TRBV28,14,CASSFLTGFSPLHF
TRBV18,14,CASSPDRFNYGYTF
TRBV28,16,CASSLPGASSYNEQFF
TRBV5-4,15,CASSLGFGGENIQYF
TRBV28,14,CASMRTGSLWPQHF
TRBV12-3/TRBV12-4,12,CASSYSRNTIYF
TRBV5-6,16,CASSLEVVSSYNEQFF
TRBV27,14,CASSFRDLQETQYF
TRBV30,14,CAWRGPQGNQPQHF
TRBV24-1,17,CATSDPTRGTPTGELFF
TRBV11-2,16,CASSTSSGILNTEAFF
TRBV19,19,CASSIYGLGQGWSPQPQHF
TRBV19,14,CASSAGGPSYEQFF
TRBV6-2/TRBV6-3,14,CASSYSTGATEAFF